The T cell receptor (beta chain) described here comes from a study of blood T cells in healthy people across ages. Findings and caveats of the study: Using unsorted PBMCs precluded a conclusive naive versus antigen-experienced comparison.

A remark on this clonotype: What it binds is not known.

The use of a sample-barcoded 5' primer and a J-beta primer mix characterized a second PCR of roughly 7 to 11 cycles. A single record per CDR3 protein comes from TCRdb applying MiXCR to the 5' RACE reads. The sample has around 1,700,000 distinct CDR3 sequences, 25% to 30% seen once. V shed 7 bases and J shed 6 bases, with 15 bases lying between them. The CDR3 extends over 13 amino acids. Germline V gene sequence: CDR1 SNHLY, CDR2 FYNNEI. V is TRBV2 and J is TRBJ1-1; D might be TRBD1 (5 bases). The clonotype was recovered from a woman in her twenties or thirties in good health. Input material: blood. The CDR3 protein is CASIRDRNAEAFF. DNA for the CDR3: TGTGCCAGCATCCGGGACCGTAACGCTGAAGCTTTCTTT.